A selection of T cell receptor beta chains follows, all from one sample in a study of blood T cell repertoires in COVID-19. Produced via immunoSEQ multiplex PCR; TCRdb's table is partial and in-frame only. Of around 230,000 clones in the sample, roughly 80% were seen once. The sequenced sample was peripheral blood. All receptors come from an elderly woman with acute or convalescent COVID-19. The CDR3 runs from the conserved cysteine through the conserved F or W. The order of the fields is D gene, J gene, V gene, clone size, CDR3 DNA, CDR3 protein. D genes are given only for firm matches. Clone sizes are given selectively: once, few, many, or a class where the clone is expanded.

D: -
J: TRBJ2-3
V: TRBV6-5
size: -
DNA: TGTGCCAGCAGCTTAGACTTGGATACTTTAAATACGCAGTATTTT
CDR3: CASSLDLDTLNTQYF

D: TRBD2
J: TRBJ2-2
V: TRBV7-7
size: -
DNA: TGTGCCAGCAGCTTGGGGGGGTCCGGGGAGCTGTTTTTT
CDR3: CASSLGGSGELFF

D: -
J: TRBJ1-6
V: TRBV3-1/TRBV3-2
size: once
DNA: TGTGCCAGCAGCCAAAAGAGTACGGGGTTTTGGGAAACCTATAATTCACCCCTCCACTTT
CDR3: CASSQKSTGFWETYNSPLHF

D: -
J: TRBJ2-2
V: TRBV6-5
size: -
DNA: TGTGCCAGCAGGCCAGAGAACACCGGGGAGCTGTTTTTT
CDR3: CASRPENTGELFF

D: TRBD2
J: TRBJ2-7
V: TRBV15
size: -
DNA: TGTGCCACCAGCAGAGATTGGGCTAGCGGTAGGGAGCAGTACTTC
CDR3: CATSRDWASGREQYF

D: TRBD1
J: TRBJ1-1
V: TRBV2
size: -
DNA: TGTGCCAGCAACTTACGAGACAGGGGCACTGAAGCTTTCTTT
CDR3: CASNLRDRGTEAFF

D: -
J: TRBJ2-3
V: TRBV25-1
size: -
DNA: TGTGCCAGCAGTGAATCGGTGGGCGAAGATACGCAGTATTTT
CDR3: CASSESVGEDTQYF

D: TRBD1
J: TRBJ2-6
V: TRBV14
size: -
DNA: TGTGCCAGCAGCCACTTACCGGGACAGGTATTATCTGGGGCCAACGTCCTGACTTTC
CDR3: CASSHLPGQVLSGANVLTF

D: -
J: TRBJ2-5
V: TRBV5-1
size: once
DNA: TGCGCCCGCAGGGGGGCGGGGGGCCAAGAGACCCAGTACTTC
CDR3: CARRGAGGQETQYF

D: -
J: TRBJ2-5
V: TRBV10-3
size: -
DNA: TGTGCCATCAGTGAGTCCCCCCAGGAGACCCAGTACTTC
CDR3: CAISESPQETQYF

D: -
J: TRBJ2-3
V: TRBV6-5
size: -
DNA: TGTGCCAGCAGCGGGAACGCAGATACGCAGTATTTT
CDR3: CASSGNADTQYF

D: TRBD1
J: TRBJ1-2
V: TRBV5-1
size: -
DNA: TGCGCCAGCAGCTCCCGACAGGGGGCCCGTACCGACTATGGCTACACCTTC
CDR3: CASSSRQGARTDYGYTF

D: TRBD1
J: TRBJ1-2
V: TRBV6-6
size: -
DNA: TGTGCCAGCAGTTACACGGACAGGGGGGTTGGGGATGGCTACACCTTC
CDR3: CASSYTDRGVGDGYTF

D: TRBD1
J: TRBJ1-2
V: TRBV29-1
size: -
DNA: TGCAGCACGACAGGGCTTGTCTATGGCTACACCTTC
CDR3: CSTTGLVYGYTF

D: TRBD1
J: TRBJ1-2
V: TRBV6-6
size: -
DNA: TGTGCCAGCAGCCTTGGGGGGGACAGGTCTGGCTACACCTTC
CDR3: CASSLGGDRSGYTF

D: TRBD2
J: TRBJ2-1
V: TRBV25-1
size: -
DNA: TGTGCCAGCACCCTTGCGGGAGTGGGCAATGAGCAGTTCTTC
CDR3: CASTLAGVGNEQFF

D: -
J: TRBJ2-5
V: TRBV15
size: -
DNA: TGTGCCACCAGCAGAGACAGGGGTATTGGGGAGACCCAGTACTTC
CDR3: CATSRDRGIGETQYF

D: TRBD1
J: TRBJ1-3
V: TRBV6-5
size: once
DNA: TGTGCCAGCAGGGGACAGAGCTCTGGAAACACCATATATTTT
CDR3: CASRGQSSGNTIYF

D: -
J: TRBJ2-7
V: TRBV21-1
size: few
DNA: TGTGCCAGCAGCAAAGACAGGGCCACCTACGAGCAGTACTTC
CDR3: CASSKDRATYEQYF

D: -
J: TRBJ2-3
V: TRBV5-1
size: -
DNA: TGCGCCAGCAGCTTGGGCAGGGGTGGGGAGACAGATACGCAGTATTTT
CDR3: CASSLGRGGETDTQYF

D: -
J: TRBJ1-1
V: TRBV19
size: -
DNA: TGTGCCAGTAGTATAGACCTGGGCCAGGCGGGGAACACTGAAGCTTTCTTT
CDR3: CASSIDLGQAGNTEAFF

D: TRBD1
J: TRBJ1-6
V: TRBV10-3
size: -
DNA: TGTGCCATCGGGAGACAGGGGGATGAACCACCCCTCCACTTT
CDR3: CAIGRQGDEPPLHF

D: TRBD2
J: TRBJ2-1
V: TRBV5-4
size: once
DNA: TGTGCCAGCAGCTTGGTCGTAGCGGGAGGGGGCAATGAGCAGTTCTTC
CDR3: CASSLVVAGGGNEQFF

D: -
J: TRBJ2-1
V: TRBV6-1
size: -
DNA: TGTGCCAGCAGTGAACGAGGTAGAACGGACAATGAGCAGTTCTTC
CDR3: CASSERGRTDNEQFF